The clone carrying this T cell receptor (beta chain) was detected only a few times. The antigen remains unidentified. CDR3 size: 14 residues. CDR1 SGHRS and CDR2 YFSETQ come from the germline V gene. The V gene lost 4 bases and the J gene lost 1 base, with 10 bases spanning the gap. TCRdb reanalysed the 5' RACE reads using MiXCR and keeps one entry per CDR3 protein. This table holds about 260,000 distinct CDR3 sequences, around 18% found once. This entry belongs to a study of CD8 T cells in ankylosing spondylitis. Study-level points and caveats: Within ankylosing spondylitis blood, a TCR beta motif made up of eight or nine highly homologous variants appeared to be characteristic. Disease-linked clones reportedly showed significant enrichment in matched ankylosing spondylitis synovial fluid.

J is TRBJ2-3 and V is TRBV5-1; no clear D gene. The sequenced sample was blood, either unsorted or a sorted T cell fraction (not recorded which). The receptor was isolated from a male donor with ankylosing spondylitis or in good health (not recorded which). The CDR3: CASSQPTGTDTQYF. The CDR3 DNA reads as TGCGCCAGCAGCCAGCCCACAGGCACAGATACGCAGTATTTT.